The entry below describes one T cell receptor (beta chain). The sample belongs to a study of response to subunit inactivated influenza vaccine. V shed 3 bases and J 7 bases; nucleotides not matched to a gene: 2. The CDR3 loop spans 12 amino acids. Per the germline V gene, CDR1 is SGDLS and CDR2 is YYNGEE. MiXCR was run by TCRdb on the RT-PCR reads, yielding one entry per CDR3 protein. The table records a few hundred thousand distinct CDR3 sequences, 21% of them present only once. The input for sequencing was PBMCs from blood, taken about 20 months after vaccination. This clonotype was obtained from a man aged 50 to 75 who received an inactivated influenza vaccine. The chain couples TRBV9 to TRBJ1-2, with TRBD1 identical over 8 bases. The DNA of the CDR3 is TGTGCCAGCAGCGGGACAGGGAGTGGCTACACCTTC. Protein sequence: CASSGTGSGYTF.